This entry lists 27 T cell receptor beta chains sequenced from one sample in a study. Treg sorting used a CD4+CD25+CD127-/low gate. Using its own MiXCR run on the 5' RACE reads, TCRdb lists one record per CDR3 protein. The sample records about 40,000 distinct CDR3 sequences, 20% to 25% being singletons. The specimen sequenced was Tregs sorted from a lymph node. The receptors here all came from a female donor with breast cancer.

This clonotype has a handful of counts. Sequence at one end of the junction differs from germline and may be a read error. This chain uses TRBV5-1 with TRBJ2-1; TRBD2 matches at 9 bases. CDR3 length equals 16 residues. From germline, CDR1 is SGHRS and CDR2 YFSETQ. CDR3 in amino acids: CASSSISGSGYNGQFF. The CDR3 region has the DNA TGCGCCAGCAGCTCCATTAGCGGGAGCGGCTACAATGGGCAGTTCTTC.

This clonotype has ten or more counts. This chain connects TRBV7-8 to TRBJ1-1; D uncertain. CDR1 SGHVS and CDR2 FQNEAQ come from the germline V gene. Trimming removed 4 bases from V and 5 bases from J, with 2 bases in between. The CDR3 has 10 amino acids. CDR3 sequence reads: CASSSTEAFF. DNA of the CDR3: TGTGCCAGCAGCTCAACTGAAGCTTTCTTT.

With regard to this clonotype: This may stem from a read error, because a much larger clone lies one nucleotide away. The chain is built from TRBV3-1 and TRBJ2-1; a weak D match, TRBD1 (5 bases). Germline V gives CDR1 LGHDT, CDR2 YNNKEL (reference sequence). With 10 bases removed from V and 7 bases from J, the gap between germline ends came to 20 bases. The CDR3 sequence is 14 residues long. The CDR3 protein is CAIRDTDGRNEQFF. CDR3 coding DNA: TGTGCCATCAGGGATACTGACGGAAGGAATGAGCAGTTCTTC.

Only a few counts were recorded for this clonotype. This clone may be a read error of a much larger clone one base away. The V and J genes are TRBV7-3 and TRBJ2-3, with D uncertain. This CDR3 spans 12 amino acids. CDR1 SGHTA and CDR2 FQGTGA come from the germline V gene. CDR3 in DNA: TGTGCCAGCAGATTAAGTGTAGATACGCAGTATTTT. This translates into CASRLSVDTQYF.

This clonotype was picked up many times. The chain links TRBV29-1 to TRBJ1-3; weak D call: TRBD1 (5 bases). Germline V gene lookup returns CDR1 SQVTM and CDR2 ANQGSEA. Trimming took 4 bases from V and 6 from J, leaving 13 bases between them. The CDR3 spans 13 residues. CDR3 loop: CSVARDSENTIYF. In DNA, the CDR3 is TGCAGCGTTGCTCGAGACAGCGAAAACACCATATATTTT.

This clonotype was counted only a few times. The chain is built from TRBV29-1 and TRBJ1-1, with 7 bases fitting TRBD1. The CDR3 spans 11 residues. The V gene end was trimmed by 6 bases and the J gene end by 7 bases; junction bases not matched to a gene: 5. The germline V gene encodes CDR1 SQVTM and CDR2 ANQGSEA. The chain's CDR3 is CSVHRDSEAFF. The CDR3 region has the DNA TGCAGCGTCCACCGGGACAGTGAAGCTTTCTTT.

Sample share makes this clonotype medium-sized (0.01 to 0.1%). This chain uses TRBV5-1 with TRBJ2-3; D remains unclear. This CDR3 contains 15 residues. Deletions cut 1 base from V and 2 bases from J, with 11 bases between. Germline CDR1 and CDR2: SGHRS and YFSETQ. The DNA of the CDR3 is TGCGCCAGCAGCTTGTTTTCTTCACACACAGATACGCAGTATTTT. The encoded protein is CASSLFSSHTDTQYF.

In its sample, this clonotype was seen many times. The rearrangement links TRBV3-1 to TRBJ2-1; perhaps TRBD2 as D (6 bases). The CDR3 is made up of 13 amino acids. Germline V gene sequence: CDR1 LGHDT, CDR2 YNNKEL (reference sequence). Trimming pared 10 bases from V and 7 bases from J, leaving 17 bases between. CDR3 protein: CATRLTSTNEQFF. CDR3 bases: TGTGCCACCAGACTAACTAGCACGAATGAGCAGTTCTTC.

Only a few counts were recorded for this clonotype. V usage is TRBV7-9 and J usage is TRBJ2-2; TRBD2 is a possible D gene (6 bases). This CDR3 comprises 18 residues. V lost 5 bases and J 2 bases, leaving 21 bases between the germline ends. Germline V gene sequence: CDR1 SEHNR, CDR2 FQNEAQ (reference sequence). The CDR3 bases are TGTGCCAGCAGCCCGCCCGCCGGGAGCGGAGACAACACCGGGGAGCTGTTTTTT. Translating gives CASSPPAGSGDNTGELFF.

The rearrangement joins TRBV5-1 to TRBJ2-2; possibly TRBD2 for D (6 bases). Trimming left V 4 bases short and J 5 bases short, with 15 bases between. CDR1 and CDR2 from the germline V gene are SGHRS and YFSETQ. The CDR3 covers 15 residues. For the CDR3, the DNA is TGCGCCAGCAGCCCTCGGGACTCACGAACCGGGGAGCTGTTTTTT. It is translated as CASSPRDSRTGELFF. The whole variable domain, remainder taken from reference TRBV5-1 and TRBJ2-2, is KAGVTQTPRYLIKTRGQQVTLSCSPISGHRSVSWYQQTPGQGLQFLFEYFSETQRNKGNFPGRFSGRQFSNSRSEMNVSTLELGDSALYLCASSPRDSRTGELFFGEGSRLTVL.

This clonotype has only a few counts. The J gene is TRBJ2-2, the V gene TRBV12-3 or TRBV12-4, with 14 bases lining up with TRBD2. The J segment lost 6 bases and the V segment lost 7 bases, leaving 7 bases of the junction unmatched. This CDR3 region has 16 residues. CDR3 sequence: CASTLTSGRVPGELFF. CDR3 coding DNA: TGTGCCAGCACTCTGACTAGCGGGAGGGTTCCCGGGGAGCTGTTTTTT.

There are a few counts of this clonotype. The chain has TRBV11-2 and TRBJ2-1; perhaps TRBD2 as D (6 bases). The length of the CDR3 is 16 residues. V lost 2 bases to trimming and J lost 0 bases, with 11 bases between them. CDR1 is SGHAT, CDR2 FQNNGV, per germline. Here the CDR3 reads CASSLSAGPSYNEQFF. CDR3 sequence (DNA): TGTGCCAGCAGCTTATCGGCGGGACCCTCCTACAATGAGCAGTTCTTC.

This clonotype is deemed medium-sized. The V call is TRBV6-1, the J call TRBJ2-7; 8 nucleotides align to TRBD2. The V and J ends lost 6 bases and 0 bases, in that order; junction bases with no gene match: 4. The CDR3 length is 14 residues. The germline V gene encodes CDR1 MNHNS and CDR2 SASEGT. CDR3 residues: CASRTSESSYEQYF. The CDR3 coding sequence is TGTGCCAGCAGGACTAGCGAAAGCTCCTACGAGCAGTACTTC.

This clonotype occurred a few times. The genes are TRBV7-2 and TRBJ2-3; D is perhaps TRBD1 (6 bases). Per germline, CDR1 SGHTA and CDR2 FQGNSA. The CDR3 sequence is 14 residues long. Trimming stripped 4 bases from V and 6 bases from J, with 14 bases between. CDR3 coding DNA: TGTGCCAGCAGCTCACAGGGACCAAGCGATACGCAGTATTTT. This gives the protein CASSSQGPSDTQYF.

By its share, this clonotype is medium-sized. CDR3 protein: CASSEARGADTQYF. DNA of the CDR3: TGTGCCAGCAGTGAAGCTAGGGGAGCAGATACGCAGTATTTT. This sequence joins TRBV6-1 and TRBJ2-3, with D perhaps assigned TRBD1 or TRBD2 (5 bases each). CDR1 and CDR2 (germline): MNHNS, SASEGT. The length of the CDR3 is 14 residues. V dropped 0 bases and J dropped 4 bases, with 8 bases sitting between them.

This clonotype was picked up many times. The chain carries TRBV27 and TRBJ2-7; 10 bases fit TRBD1. Germline values: CDR1 MNHEY, CDR2 SMNVEV (reference sequence). The CDR3 has 14 residues. Trimming at V came to 6 bases and at J to 4 bases, leaving 6 bases not matched to a gene. The CDR3 DNA sequence: TGTGCCAGCAGGACCGGGACAGGGGTTTACGAGCAGTACTTC. This sequence encodes CASRTGTGVYEQYF.

A few counts support this clonotype. V and J are TRBV6-1 and TRBJ1-1; possibly TRBD1 for D (5 bases). Trimming stripped 8 bases from V and 0 bases from J, with 13 bases between. There are 14 residues in the CDR3. The germline CDR1 and CDR2 sequences are MNHNS and SASEGT. CDR3 in DNA: TGTGCCAGCGGGTACAGGCGCTTGAACACTGAAGCTTTCTTT. Translated: CASGYRRLNTEAFF.

About this clonotype itself: This may be a read error, as it is one base from a much larger clone. The chain couples TRBV20-1 to TRBJ2-3; D possibly uses TRBD1 or TRBD2 (5 bases each). V was cut by 2 bases and J by 3 bases, with 12 bases left in between. CDR1 and CDR2 from the germline V gene are DFQATT and SNEGSKA (reference sequence). The CDR3 spans 14 residues. The CDR3, as DNA: TGCAGTGCTAGACCGGGACCAGCAACAGATACGCAGTATTTT. Residues: CSARPGPATDTQYF.

The genes are TRBV5-6 and TRBJ2-7; D is undetermined. The germline V and J ends were trimmed by 5 bases and 0 bases, with 12 bases remaining between them. Germline-derived CDR1 and CDR2 are SGHDT and YYEEEE. The CDR3 has 14 amino acids. CDR3 sequence: CASSWMRSSYEQYF. The CDR3 nucleotides read TGTGCCAGCAGTTGGATGAGGAGCTCCTACGAGCAGTACTTC.

This chain uses TRBV4-2 with TRBJ2-1, with D tentatively TRBD2 (6 bases). The V end was cut by 2 bases, the J end by 11 bases, with 16 bases between. Per the germline V gene, CDR1 is LGHNA and CDR2 is YNFKEQ. This CDR3 is 14 amino acids long. The CDR3 reads CASSQPAGRIQQFF. Written as DNA, the CDR3 is TGTGCCAGCAGCCAACCAGCGGGTAGAATTCAGCAGTTCTTC.

This clonotype is medium-sized by share. The genes are TRBV9 and TRBJ1-5; TRBD1 aligns across 7 bases. Germline values: CDR1 SGDLS, CDR2 YYNGEE. The CDR3 is made up of 17 amino acids. V shed 0 bases and J 2 bases; nucleotides not matched to a gene: 8. The DNA for the CDR3 is TGTGCCAGCAGCGTAGGAGGGGGCCTGGAGGGCAATCAGCCCCAGCATTTT. It yields the protein CASSVGGGLEGNQPQHF.

In the case of this clonotype: With a much larger clone just one base away, this may be a read error. This sequence joins TRBV28 and TRBJ1-6, with D perhaps matching TRBD1 (5 bases). Per the germline V gene, CDR1 is MDHEN and CDR2 is SYDVKM. Trimming took off 6 bases at V and 7 bases at J, with 13 bases between the two ends. The CDR3 contains 14 residues. CDR3 residues: CASRRGWGNSPLHF. The DNA for the CDR3 is TGTGCCAGCAGACGGGGGTGGGGGAATTCACCCCTCCACTTT.

This clonotype was detected many times. V is TRBV12-3 or TRBV12-4 and J is TRBJ2-2; D possibly corresponds to TRBD2 (6 bases). Between the trimmed V and J ends, which lost 4 bases and 6 bases, there was a span of 18 bases. CDR3 length equals 16 residues. DNA of the CDR3: TGTGCCAGCAGTTCCTCGCGGGACCCCACACCCGGGGAGCTGTTTTTT. It is translated as CASSSSRDPTPGELFF.

This clonotype was detected many times. CDR3 coding DNA: TGCAGTGCTACGGGGACAGAACAAGAGACCCAGTACTTC. It is translated as CSATGTEQETQYF. The chain carries TRBV20-1 and TRBJ2-5; 7 nucleotides align to TRBD1. Germline V lookup: CDR1 DFQATT, CDR2 SNEGSKA (reference sequence). The V gene end was trimmed by 4 bases and the J gene end by 2 bases; junction bases not matched to a gene: 4. CDR3 length equals 13 residues.

This clonotype occurred many times. V usage is TRBV12-3 or TRBV12-4 and J usage is TRBJ2-2; 8 positions match TRBD1. Trimming at V came to 5 bases and at J to 4 bases, leaving 6 bases not matched to a gene. The length of the CDR3 is 15 residues. The CDR3 nucleotides read TGTGCCAGCAGTAAAGGACAGGGACGCACCGGGGAGCTGTTTTTT. Its protein is CASSKGQGRTGELFF.

About this clonotype itself: A much bigger clone sits one base away, suggesting this may be a read error. The chain couples TRBV5-6 to TRBJ2-7, with D possibly being TRBD2 (6 bases). From germline, CDR1 is SGHDT and CDR2 YYEEEE. This CDR3 region has 14 residues. Trimming shortened V by 0 bases and J by 4 bases, and 11 bases separated the two germline ends. In nucleotides, the CDR3 is TGTGCCAGCAGCTTGGGGGACTGGACGTACGAGCAGTACTTC. Its translation: CASSLGDWTYEQYF.

This clonotype occurred many times. The chain employs TRBV4-1 and TRBJ2-7, with unresolved D. The CDR3 spans 14 residues. V lost 1 base, J lost 3 bases, and 10 bases lay in between. The germline V gene has CDR1 MGHRA and CDR2 YSYEKL. CDR3 region: CASSQVTENYEQYF. The CDR3, as DNA: TGCGCCAGCAGCCAAGTAACAGAGAACTACGAGCAGTACTTC.